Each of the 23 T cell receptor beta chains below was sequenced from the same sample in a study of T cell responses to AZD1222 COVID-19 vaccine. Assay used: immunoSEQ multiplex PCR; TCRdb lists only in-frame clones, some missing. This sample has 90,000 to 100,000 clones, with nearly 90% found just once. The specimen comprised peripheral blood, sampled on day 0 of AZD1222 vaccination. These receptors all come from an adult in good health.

The chain's CDR3 is CATSRDSAINTLQYNEQFF. The CDR3 nucleotides are TGTGCCACCAGCAGAGATTCGGCAATAAATACCCTCCAATACAATGAGCAGTTCTTC. The V call is TRBV15, the J call TRBJ2-1, with D uncertain. V shed 0 bases and J shed 4 bases, with 22 bases lying between them. This CDR3 is 19 amino acids long. CDR1 is LNHNV, CDR2 YYDKDF, per germline (reference sequence).

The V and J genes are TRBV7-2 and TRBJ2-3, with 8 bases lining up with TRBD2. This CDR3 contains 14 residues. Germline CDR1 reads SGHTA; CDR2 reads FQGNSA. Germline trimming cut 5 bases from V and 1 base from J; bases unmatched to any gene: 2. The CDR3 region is CASSMTSGTDTQYF. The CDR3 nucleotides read TGTGCCAGCAGCATGACTAGCGGCACAGATACGCAGTATTTT.

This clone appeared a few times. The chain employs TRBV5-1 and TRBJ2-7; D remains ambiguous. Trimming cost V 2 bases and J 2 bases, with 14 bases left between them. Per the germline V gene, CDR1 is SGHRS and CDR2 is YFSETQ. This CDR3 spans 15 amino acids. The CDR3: CASSFGRSFTYEQYF. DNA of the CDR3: TGCGCCAGCAGCTTTGGACGGTCCTTTACCTACGAGCAGTACTTC.

The CDR3 coding sequence is TGTGCCAGCAGTCGACAGGGGTCCTACGAGCAGTACGTC. Amino acids: CASSRQGSYEQYV. This chain joins TRBV6-6 and TRBJ2-7; 8 bases agree with TRBD1. After removal of 5 bases from V and 1 base from J, the junction contained 1 base not matched to a gene. Germline CDR1 reads MNHNY; CDR2 reads SVGAGI (reference sequence). The CDR3 spans 13 residues.

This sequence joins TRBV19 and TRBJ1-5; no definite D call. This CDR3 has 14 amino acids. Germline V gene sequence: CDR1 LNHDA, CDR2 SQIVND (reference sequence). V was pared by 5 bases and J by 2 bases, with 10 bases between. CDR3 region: CASSPLWGNQPQHF. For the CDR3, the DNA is TGTGCCAGTAGTCCGTTATGGGGCAATCAGCCCCAGCATTTT.

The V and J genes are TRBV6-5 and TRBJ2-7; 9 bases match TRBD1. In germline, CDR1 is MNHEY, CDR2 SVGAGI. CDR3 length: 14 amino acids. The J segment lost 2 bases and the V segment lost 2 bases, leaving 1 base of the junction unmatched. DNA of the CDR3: TGTGCCAGCAGTTACGGGACAGGGCCCTACGAGCAGTACGTC. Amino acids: CASSYGTGPYEQYV.

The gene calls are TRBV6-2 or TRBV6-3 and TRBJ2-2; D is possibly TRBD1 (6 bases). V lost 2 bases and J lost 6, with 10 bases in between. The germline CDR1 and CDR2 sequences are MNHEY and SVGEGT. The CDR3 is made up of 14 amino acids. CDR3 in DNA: TGTGCCAGCAGTTACGGGACAAGTTCCGGGGAGCTGTTTTTT. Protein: CASSYGTSSGELFF.

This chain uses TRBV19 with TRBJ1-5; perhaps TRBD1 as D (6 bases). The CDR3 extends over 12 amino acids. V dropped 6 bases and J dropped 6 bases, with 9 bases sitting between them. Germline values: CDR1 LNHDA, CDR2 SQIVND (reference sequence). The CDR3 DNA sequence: TGTGCCAGTAGGGAGGGGGGTCAGCCCCAGCATTTT. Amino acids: CASREGGQPQHF.

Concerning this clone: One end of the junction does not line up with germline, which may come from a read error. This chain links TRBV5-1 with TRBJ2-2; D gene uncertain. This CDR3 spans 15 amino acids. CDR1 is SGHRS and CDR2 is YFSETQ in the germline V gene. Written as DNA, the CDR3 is TGTGCCAGCCACGGCAAGGGTCTGGGCACCGGGGAGCTGTTTTTT. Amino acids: CASHGKGLGTGELFF.

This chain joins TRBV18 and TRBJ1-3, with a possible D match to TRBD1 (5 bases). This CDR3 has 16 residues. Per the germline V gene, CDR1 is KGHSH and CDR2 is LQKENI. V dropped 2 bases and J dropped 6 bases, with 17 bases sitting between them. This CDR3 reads CASSPTTPTGSNTIYF. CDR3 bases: TGTGCCAGCTCACCAACCACCCCTACAGGCTCAAACACCATATATTTT.

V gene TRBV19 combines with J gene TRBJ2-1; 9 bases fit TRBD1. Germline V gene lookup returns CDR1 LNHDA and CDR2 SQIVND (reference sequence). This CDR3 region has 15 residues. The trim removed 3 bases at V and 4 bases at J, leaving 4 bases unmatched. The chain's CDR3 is CASSIVDRGYNEQFF. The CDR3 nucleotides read TGTGCCAGTAGTATCGTGGACAGGGGTTACAATGAGCAGTTCTTC.

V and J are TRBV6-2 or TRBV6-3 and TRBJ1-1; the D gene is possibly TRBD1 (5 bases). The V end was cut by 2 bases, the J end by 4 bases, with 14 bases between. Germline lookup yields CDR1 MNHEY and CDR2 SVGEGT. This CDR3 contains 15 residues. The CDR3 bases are TGTGCCAGCAGTTACCAGTGGGGCTACGGCACTGAAGCTTTCTTT. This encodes CASSYQWGYGTEAFF.

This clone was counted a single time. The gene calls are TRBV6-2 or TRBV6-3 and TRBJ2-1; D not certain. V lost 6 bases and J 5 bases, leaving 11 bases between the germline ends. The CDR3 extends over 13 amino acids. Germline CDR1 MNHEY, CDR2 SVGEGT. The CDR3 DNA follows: TGTGCCAGCAGCCCCCCGAATAACAATGAGCAGTTCTTC. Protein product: CASSPPNNNEQFF.

The DNA of the CDR3 is TGTGCCAGCAGCTGGACCGAGGCGGGGGAAGAGACCCAGTACTTC. Encoded protein: CASSWTEAGEETQYF. The chain has TRBV7-9 and TRBJ2-5, with 7 nucleotides matching TRBD2. Germline values: CDR1 SEHNR, CDR2 FQNEAQ (reference sequence). This CDR3 is built from 15 residues. Trimming cost V 4 bases and J 3 bases; bases outside gene matches: 8.

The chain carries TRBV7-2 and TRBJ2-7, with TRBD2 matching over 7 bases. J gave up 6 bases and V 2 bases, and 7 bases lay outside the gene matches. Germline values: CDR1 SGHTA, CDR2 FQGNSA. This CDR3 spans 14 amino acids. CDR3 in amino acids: CASSLPQLAREQYF. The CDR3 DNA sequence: TGTGCCAGCAGCTTACCCCAACTAGCGCGCGAGCAGTACTTC.

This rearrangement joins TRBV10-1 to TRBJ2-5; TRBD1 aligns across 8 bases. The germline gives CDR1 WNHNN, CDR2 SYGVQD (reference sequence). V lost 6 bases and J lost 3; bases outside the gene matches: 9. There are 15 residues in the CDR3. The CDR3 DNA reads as TGCGCCAGCAGGGACTACAGGGGGAGAGAAGAGACCCAGTACTTC. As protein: CASRDYRGREETQYF.

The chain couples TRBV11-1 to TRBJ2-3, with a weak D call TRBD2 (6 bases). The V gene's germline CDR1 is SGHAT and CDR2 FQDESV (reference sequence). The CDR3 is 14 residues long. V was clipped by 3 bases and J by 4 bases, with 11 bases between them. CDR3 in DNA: TGTGCCAGCAGCTTGGAGGGGCTCGCAGATACGCAGTATTTT. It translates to CASSLEGLADTQYF.

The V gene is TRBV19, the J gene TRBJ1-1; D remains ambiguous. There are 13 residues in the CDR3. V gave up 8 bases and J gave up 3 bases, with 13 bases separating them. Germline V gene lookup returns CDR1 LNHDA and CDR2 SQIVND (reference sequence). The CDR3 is CASLKEDYTEAFF. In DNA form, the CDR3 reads TGTGCCAGTTTGAAGGAGGATTACACTGAAGCTTTCTTT.

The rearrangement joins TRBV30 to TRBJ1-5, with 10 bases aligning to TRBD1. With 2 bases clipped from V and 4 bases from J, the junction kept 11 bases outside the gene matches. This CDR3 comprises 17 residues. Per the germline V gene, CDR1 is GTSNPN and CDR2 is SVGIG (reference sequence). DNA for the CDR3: TGTGCCTGGAGTTCAGCACCGGGACAGGGGACAAATCAGCCCCAGCATTTT. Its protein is CAWSSAPGQGTNQPQHF.

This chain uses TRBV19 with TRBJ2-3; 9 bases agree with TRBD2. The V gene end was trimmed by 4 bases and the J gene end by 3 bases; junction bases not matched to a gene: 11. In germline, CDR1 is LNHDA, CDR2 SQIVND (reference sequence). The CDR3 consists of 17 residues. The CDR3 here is CASSREVAGVGTDTQYF. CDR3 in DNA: TGTGCCAGTAGTAGGGAGGTAGCGGGGGTAGGAACAGATACGCAGTATTTT.

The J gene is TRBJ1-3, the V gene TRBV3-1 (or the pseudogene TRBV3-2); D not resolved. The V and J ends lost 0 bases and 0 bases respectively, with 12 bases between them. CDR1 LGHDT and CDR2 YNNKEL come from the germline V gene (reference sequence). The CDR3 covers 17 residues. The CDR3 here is CASSQDRVPTSGNTIYF. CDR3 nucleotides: TGTGCCAGCAGCCAAGATCGCGTGCCCACCTCTGGAAACACCATATATTTT.

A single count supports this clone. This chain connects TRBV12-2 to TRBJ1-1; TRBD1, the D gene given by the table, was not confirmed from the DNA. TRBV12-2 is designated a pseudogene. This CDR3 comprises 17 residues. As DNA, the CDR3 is TGTGCAAGTCGCTTAGCGCTCCCGGCAGGGGAGAACACTGAAGCTTTCTTT. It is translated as CASRLALPAGENTEAFF.

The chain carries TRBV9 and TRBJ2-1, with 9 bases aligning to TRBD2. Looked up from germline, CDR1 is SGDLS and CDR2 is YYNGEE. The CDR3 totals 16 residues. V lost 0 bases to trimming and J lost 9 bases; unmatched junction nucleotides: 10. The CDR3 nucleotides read TGTGCCAGCAGCGTAGAATGGGCGGGGGGGCCCGGTGAGCAGTTCTTC. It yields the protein CASSVEWAGGPGEQFF.